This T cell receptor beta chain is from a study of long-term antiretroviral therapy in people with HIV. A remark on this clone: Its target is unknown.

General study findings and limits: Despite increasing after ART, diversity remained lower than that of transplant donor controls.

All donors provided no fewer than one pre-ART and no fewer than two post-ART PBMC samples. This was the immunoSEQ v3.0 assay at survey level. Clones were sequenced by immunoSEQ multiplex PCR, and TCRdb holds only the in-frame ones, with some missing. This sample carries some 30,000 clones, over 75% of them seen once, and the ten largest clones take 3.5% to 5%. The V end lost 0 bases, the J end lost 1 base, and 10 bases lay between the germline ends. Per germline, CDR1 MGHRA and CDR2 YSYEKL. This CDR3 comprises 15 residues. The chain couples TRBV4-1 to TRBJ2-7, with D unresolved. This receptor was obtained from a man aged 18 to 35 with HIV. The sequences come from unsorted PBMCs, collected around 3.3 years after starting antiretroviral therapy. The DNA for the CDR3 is TGCGCCAGCAGCCAAGATCAGTGGTCTTCCTACGAGCAGTACTTC. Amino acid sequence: CASSQDQWSSYEQYF.